The clone carrying this T cell receptor beta chain was counted only a few times. J lost 3 bases, V lost 6 bases, and 2 bases had no gene match. The CDR3 length is 13 residues. CDR1 is LNHDA and CDR2 is SQIVND in the germline V gene (reference sequence). Molecular barcoded adaptors covering alpha/delta and beta/gamma chains were used on approximately 400 ng RNA. TCRdb reanalysed the reads using MiXCR and keeps one entry per CDR3 protein. The repertoire has 20,000 or so distinct CDR3 sequences, about 20% of them found once; the top ten carry more than 45%. This sample was taken from a study of read filtering for tumor transcriptome and immune sequencing.

The source material was a population of CD138-negative cells sorted from bone marrow. The chain couples TRBV19 to TRBJ1-1, with 9 bases aligning to TRBD1. The TCR was taken from a donor over 35 with multiple myeloma. CDR3 loop: CASSWTGDTEAFF. The CDR3 DNA reads TGTGCCAGTAGCTGGACAGGGGACACTGAAGCTTTCTTT.